The entry below describes one T cell receptor beta chain. Its antigen is still unknown. Per the germline V gene, CDR1 is MDHEN and CDR2 is SYDVKM. The CDR3 totals 15 residues. Via 5' RACE with UMI labels, TRB cDNA libraries were prepared. One entry per CDR3 protein, without DNA, is what TCRdb gives after re-calling the 5' RACE reads. The sample data list some 130,000 distinct CDR3 sequences. The data belong to a study of CXCR3-negative and CXCR3-positive naive CD8 T cells. Study findings and constraints: Diversity was high in both naive subsets and much lower in memory cells.

The sequence came from a human donor in good health. Some clones in this sample may be carry-over from other donors' samples. J is TRBJ2-7 and V is TRBV28; there is no DNA to check the TCRdb D call of TRBD1. Input material: naive CXCR3- CD8+ T cells from blood. Subset given: CD45RO-CCR7+CD27+CD95- naive CD8+ T cells lacking CXCR3 (TNR3-). The CDR3 here is CASSPGQADTYEKYF. The complete variable domain, with remaining parts taken from reference TRBV28 and TRBJ2-7, reads DVKVTQSSRYLVKRTGEKVFLECVQDMDHENMFWYRQDPGLGLRLIYFSYDVKMKEKGDIPEGYSVSREKKERFSLILESASTNQTSMYLCASSPGQADTYEKYFGPGTRLTVT.